The T cell receptor beta chain under discussion was sequenced for a study of cytomegalovirus exposure and HLA in healthy donors. The PCR ran on 60 Vbeta and 13 Jbeta primers. Libraries were prepared by immunoSEQ multiplex PCR; TCRdb keeps only in-frame clonotypes and omits some of them. The sample contains 150,000 to 200,000 clones, approximately 81% of which appear only once. The V and J ends lost 5 bases and 6 bases, in that order; junction bases with no gene match: 22. The CDR3 loop spans 19 amino acids. CDR1 SEHNR and CDR2 FQNEAQ come from the germline V gene (reference sequence). What was sequenced was PBMCs. The chain links TRBV7-9 to TRBJ1-2; 9 bases are shared with TRBD1. The sequence was collected from a man younger than 35 in good health and CMV-seropositive. The CDR3: CASSHKNGQGNPPLDGYTF. Here the CDR3 DNA reads TGTGCCAGCAGCCATAAAAACGGACAGGGGAATCCCCCCCTAGATGGCTACACCTTC.